Listed below are T cell receptor beta chains from one sample, sequenced in a study of human T cells and chemical hapten exposure. MiXCR, applied by TCRdb to the RACE reads, yields one record per CDR3 protein. The table includes tens of thousands of distinct CDR3 sequences, around 8.8% detected once. The sequences come from whole blood, collected in connection with sensitization to the hapten diphenylcyclopropenone (DPC). These receptor sequences come from a woman in her fifties or sixties with alopecia areata. Some clones in this sample may be carry-over from other donors' samples. Both conserved end residues are trimmed from each CDR3. Part of the rows lack a size; the others show once, few, many or a class for expanded clones.

abundance	v_gene	j_gene	CDR3aa
.	TRBV2	TRBJ2-6	ASSGGTGAGANVLT
few	TRBV7-2	TRBJ2-3	ASSSPSRVAVNTQY
few	TRBV18	TRBJ2-5	ASSPRLAVGGETQY
.	TRBV28	TRBJ2-3	ASSLVPFSGRTSDTQY
many	TRBV20-1	TRBJ1-1	SAREGHTEAF
many	TRBV12-3/TRBV12-4	TRBJ1-1	ASSFGGAGAF
few	TRBV6-2/TRBV6-3	TRBJ1-2	ASRTGTVWAGYT
few	TRBV27	TRBJ2-7	ASSLSPGNEQY
.	TRBV7-2	TRBJ2-3	ASSFLAGGPPDTQY
.	TRBV5-6	TRBJ1-5	ASSLQGGLIRTNQPQH
many	TRBV28	TRBJ2-3	ASSLRADTQY
few	TRBV7-9	TRBJ2-7	ASSARLSYEQY
few	TRBV3-1	TRBJ1-1	ASSQRGRDTEAF
few	TRBV24-1	TRBJ2-1	ATSDPQGGGYNEQF
few	TRBV12-3/TRBV12-4	TRBJ2-3	ASSLGASGSNTQY
few	TRBV7-2	TRBJ1-1	ASSLGWRLEAF
many	TRBV9	TRBJ2-7	ASSDPIAGGPREQY